The clone carrying this TCR beta chain showed up just once. Trimming stripped 5 bases from V and 7 bases from J, with 17 bases between. Germline CDR1 and CDR2: SNHLY and FYNNEI. The CDR3 is 15 residues long. The entry originates in a study of blood T cell repertoires in COVID-19. Sequencing was performed with immunoSEQ multiplex PCR; in TCRdb, only in-frame clones are kept and a portion is missing. The sample contains a few hundred thousand clones, about 82% of which appear only once. This clonotype originated in a human donor in a cohort sampled during active COVID-19. The gene calls are TRBV2 and TRBJ2-2; D is perhaps TRBD1 (5 bases). The material sequenced was peripheral blood. CDR3 region: CASSSYSRGNGELFF. CDR3 DNA sequence: TGTGCCAGCAGTTCCTACTCTAGGGGTAACGGGGAGCTGTTTTTT.